This T cell receptor (beta chain) was sequenced for a study of T cell changes during pregnancy in multiple sclerosis. Germline values: CDR1 SGDLS, CDR2 YYNGEE. This CDR3 spans 18 amino acids. Trimming at V came to 0 bases and at J to 0 bases, leaving 10 bases not matched to a gene. Libraries were prepared by immunoSEQ multiplex PCR; TCRdb keeps only in-frame clonotypes and omits some of them. The sample includes 9,500 to 12,000 clones, 84% of them seen just once. The sequenced sample was CD8+ T cells from peripheral blood mononuclear cells, obtained after pregnancy. The rearrangement uses TRBV9 and TRBJ1-2, with 8 bases aligning to TRBD1. The TCR comes from a female donor in good health, enrolled as a control in a pregnancy study. CDR3 nucleotide sequence: TGTGCCAGCAGCGTAGATGCAGGACAGGGAAGTCCTAACTATGGCTACACCTTC. It translates to CASSVDAGQGSPNYGYTF. Together with reference TRBV9 and TRBJ1-2, the CDR3 gives the full variable domain: DSGVTQTPKHLITATGQRVTLRCSPRSGDLSVYWYQQSLDQGLQFLIQYYNGEERAKGNILERFSAQQFPDLHSELNLSSLELGDSALYFCASSVDAGQGSPNYGYTFGSGTRLTVV.